This T cell receptor (beta chain) stems from a study of OX40 agonist ivuxolimab in advanced cancers. Turning to the study itself: The dose-escalation group included hepatocellular carcinoma, melanoma, renal cell carcinoma and head and neck cancer.

The protocol was immunoSEQ multiplex PCR, while the TCRdb copy is restricted to in-frame clones and leaves out a portion. Of over 40,000 clones detected, 86% appear once; the ten largest clones hold 0.3% to 0.4%. Blood specimens came from baseline, cycle 4 day 1, and cycle 7 day 1. Material: CD4+ or CD8+ T cells sorted from blood, obtained in a trial of the OX40 agonist ivuxolimab. The origin of this receptor is an adult with an advanced solid tumor such as melanoma, head and neck, liver or kidney cancer.

In DNA form, the CDR3 reads TGTGCCAGCAGCTTGTTGGCTGGGGCCAACGTCCTGACTTTC. This translates into CASSLLAGANVLTF. This sequence joins TRBV7-2 and TRBJ2-6; D ambiguous. Germline V gene data show CDR1 as SGHTA and CDR2 as FQGNSA. Trimming took 3 bases from V and 2 from J, leaving 5 bases between them. The CDR3 extends over 14 amino acids.